This TCR beta chain was recovered during a study of T cells after yellow fever vaccination. Using its own MiXCR run on the 5' RACE reads, TCRdb lists one record per CDR3 protein. This sample carries a few hundred thousand distinct CDR3 sequences, 6.8% of them seen once, and the ten largest clones take 15% to 20%. The CDR3 sequence is 16 residues long. Germline V gives CDR1 SGHVS, CDR2 FNYEAQ. V gave up 6 bases and J gave up 1 base, with 18 bases separating them. The gene calls are TRBV7-6 and TRBJ2-5; the D is unclear. This sequence was found in a man aged 18 to 30 who received the YFV17D yellow fever vaccine. The material sequenced was PBMCs, taken about 49 days after the first yellow fever vaccination. CDR3 bases: TGTGCCAGCAGTAAGCCGGTGATACGAATCCAAGAGACCCAGTACTTC. This encodes CASSKPVIRIQETQYF.